Following are 20 T cell receptor beta chains from one sample sequenced in a study of T cell repertoires in cytomegalovirus infection. TCRdb re-analysed the reads in MiXCR, keeping a single row per CDR3 protein. The sample lists approximately 120,000 distinct CDR3 sequences; roughly 32% were seen once. What these receptors recognize is not known. The sequences come from CD8+ T cells from cultured PBMCs, collected from culture after CMV antigen stimulation. The receptor set was obtained from a human donor in good health (CMV status not recorded). Some clones in this sample may be carry-over from other donors' samples.

The chain recombines TRBV7-8 with TRBJ1-5, with D perhaps matching TRBD1 (5 bases). Looked up from germline, CDR1 is SGHVS and CDR2 is FQNEAQ. Trimming pared 3 bases from V and 5 bases from J, leaving 11 bases between. The CDR3 contains 14 residues. The CDR3 is CASSLDKGYQPQHF. The DNA for the CDR3 is TGTGCCAGCAGCTTGGACAAAGGGTATCAGCCCCAGCATTTT.

This clonotype was seen a handful of times. V usage is TRBV28 and J usage is TRBJ1-2, with TRBD1 as a possible D gene (5 bases). From germline, CDR1 is MDHEN and CDR2 SYDVKM. Between the trimmed V and J ends, which lost 6 bases and 13 bases, there was a span of 15 bases. The length of the CDR3 is 11 residues. The CDR3 sequence: CASSDRFKITF. CDR3 DNA sequence: TGTGCCAGCAGCGACAGATTTAAAATCACCTTC.

This clonotype was picked up many times. V is TRBV19 and J is TRBJ2-7; 8 bases are a match to TRBD2. There are 13 residues in the CDR3. The V gene's germline CDR1 is LNHDA and CDR2 SQIVND (reference sequence). Trimming cost V 9 bases and J 2 bases; bases outside gene matches: 6. CDR3 protein: CASAFGGAYEQYF. The CDR3 DNA sequence: TGTGCCAGCGCTTTCGGGGGGGCCTACGAGCAGTACTTC.

Many counts were recorded for this clonotype. J is TRBJ2-7 and V is TRBV7-2; 9 bases fit TRBD2. CDR1 is SGHTA and CDR2 is FQGNSA in the germline V gene. V shed 1 base, J shed 4 bases, and the junction held 8 bases outside the gene matches. The CDR3 runs 16 residues. CDR3 coding DNA: TGTGCCAGCAGCTTAGAAGGCGGGGGGGTTGGATACGAGCAGTACTTC. It translates to CASSLEGGGVGYEQYF. Full variable domain (rest looked up from reference TRBV7-2 and TRBJ2-7): GAGVSQSPSNKVTEKGKDVELRCDPISGHTALYWYRQSLGQGLEFLIYFQGNSAPDKSGLPSDRFSAERTGGSVSTLTIQRTQQEDSAVYLCASSLEGGGVGYEQYFGPGTRLTVT.

This clonotype was found a few times. The V call is TRBV7-8, the J call TRBJ2-7, with TRBD2 identical over 9 bases. CDR1 SGHVS and CDR2 FQNEAQ come from the germline V gene. The CDR3 spans 15 residues. Trimming at V came to 5 bases and at J to 5 bases, leaving 10 bases not matched to a gene. The CDR3, as DNA: TGTGCCAGCAGCCCCTCGGGGCTAGCGGGAAACGAGCAGTACTTC. Translated: CASSPSGLAGNEQYF.

This clonotype occurred a few times. CDR3 protein: CASSQGEQSSYNEQFF. Here the CDR3 DNA reads TGCGCCAGCAGCCAAGGGGAACAAAGCTCCTACAATGAGCAGTTCTTC. The V call is TRBV4-1, the J call TRBJ2-1; D remains ambiguous. Germline-derived CDR1 and CDR2 are MGHRA and YSYEKL. This CDR3 spans 16 amino acids. Trimming took 1 base from V and 0 from J, leaving 10 bases between them.

This clonotype was recorded a few times. The chain uses TRBV12-3 or TRBV12-4 and TRBJ1-1; D is perhaps TRBD1 (6 bases). The V end lost 7 bases, the J end lost 4 bases, and 16 bases lay between the germline ends. The CDR3 is made up of 14 amino acids. CDR3 loop: CASTDDRFGTEAFF. The CDR3 DNA follows: TGTGCCAGCACCGATGACAGGTTCGGCACTGAAGCTTTCTTT.

The rearrangement joins TRBV12-3 or TRBV12-4 to TRBJ1-2, with a tentative D call TRBD1 (5 bases). The CDR3 covers 15 residues. Trimming removed 5 bases from V and 2 bases from J, with 15 bases in between. CDR3 protein: CASSAPGEGNYGYTF. CDR3 coding DNA: TGTGCCAGCAGTGCCCCTGGGGAGGGGAACTATGGCTACACCTTC.

In its sample, this clonotype was seen many times. V usage is TRBV12-3 or TRBV12-4 and J usage is TRBJ1-2; D might be TRBD1 (5 bases). This CDR3 has 14 residues. The V and J ends lost 5 bases and 3 bases respectively, with 13 bases between them. CDR3 residues: CASSRGPSYYGYTF. As DNA, the CDR3 is TGTGCCAGCAGTAGGGGACCAAGCTACTATGGCTACACCTTC.

This clonotype has at least ten counts. V and J are TRBV7-2 and TRBJ2-7; TRBD2 aligns across 7 bases. The germline V gene encodes CDR1 SGHTA and CDR2 FQGNSA. V gave up 4 bases and J gave up 4 bases; unmatched junction bases: 10. This CDR3 spans 15 amino acids. CDR3 sequence (DNA): TGTGCCAGCAGCTCCAGTTTGTCGGGGGGATACGAGCAGTACTTC. This sequence encodes CASSSSLSGGYEQYF.

This clonotype turned up a few times. This chain links TRBV7-6 with TRBJ1-1, with 11 bases matching TRBD1. The CDR3 is 19 amino acids. Germline CDR1 is SGHVS and CDR2 is FNYEAQ. Germline trimming cut 1 base from V and 1 base from J; bases unmatched to any gene: 11. CDR3 region: CASSLGAPGTGGRNTEAFF. CDR3 nucleotides: TGTGCCAGCAGCTTAGGGGCTCCGGGGACAGGGGGGAGGAACACTGAAGCTTTCTTT.

This clonotype was counted many times. CDR3 DNA: TGTGCCAGCAGCCCTACAAGGTTCTACGAGCAGTACTTC. This codes for CASSPTRFYEQYF. The V gene is TRBV7-8, the J gene TRBJ2-7; D call uncertain. CDR3 size: 13 residues. Germline V lookup: CDR1 SGHVS, CDR2 FQNEAQ. V was clipped by 5 bases and J by 3 bases, with 11 bases between them.

The chain is built from TRBV7-6 and TRBJ2-3; D is unresolved. V lost 3 bases to trimming and J lost 2 bases, with 12 bases between them. Per the germline V gene, CDR1 is SGHVS and CDR2 is FNYEAQ. This CDR3 has 15 residues. The CDR3, as DNA: TGTGCCAGCAGCTTGGGCTGGCAGGTCACAGATACGCAGTATTTT. This gives the protein CASSLGWQVTDTQYF.

This clonotype has only a few counts. V and J are TRBV7-2 and TRBJ2-1; 7 bases match TRBD1. The CDR3 runs 13 residues. Trimming took 4 bases from V and 10 from J; bases not matched to a gene: 7. Germline loops: CDR1 SGHTA, CDR2 FQGNSA. CDR3 DNA: TGTGCCAGCAGCTCAAACAGGGGCCAGGAGCAGTTCTTC. Residues: CASSSNRGQEQFF.

This clonotype was counted only a few times. The chain links TRBV6-2 or TRBV6-3 to TRBJ2-1; unclear D gene. Trimming took 2 bases from V and 4 from J, leaving 15 bases between them. The germline CDR1 and CDR2 sequences are MNHEY and SVGEGT. The length of the CDR3 is 16 residues. In DNA form, the CDR3 reads TGTGCCAGCAGTTACGAGCTTACTGTGCCGTACAATGAGCAGTTCTTC. Protein: CASSYELTVPYNEQFF.

This clonotype was observed a handful of times. The chain uses TRBV12-3 or TRBV12-4 and TRBJ2-3; 10 nucleotides align to TRBD1. The V segment lost 4 bases and the J segment 1 base; nucleotides outside the gene matches: 2. This CDR3 has 15 amino acids. CDR3 nucleotide sequence: TGTGCCAGCAGTTGGGGGACAGGGGGCACAGATACGCAGTATTTT. Residues: CASSWGTGGTDTQYF.

The chain combines TRBV10-3 with TRBJ2-1; D is perhaps TRBD2 (5 bases). The germline V gene encodes CDR1 ENHRY and CDR2 SYGVKD. V was trimmed by 3 bases and J by 9 bases, leaving 18 bases between them. The CDR3 extends over 15 amino acids. The CDR3, as DNA: TGTGCCATCAGTGACGTGTCCTCTCCAGAGGGTGAGCAGTTCTTC. Amino acids: CAISDVSSPEGEQFF.

The genes are TRBV28 and TRBJ2-7, with 8 bases that match TRBD1. Trimming removed 5 bases from V and 5 bases from J; junction bases left unmatched: 17. The CDR3 is 17 residues long. CDR1 and CDR2 from the germline V gene are MDHEN and SYDVKM. In DNA form, the CDR3 reads TGTGCCAGCAGTCCCCCGGGACAGGACGGCCCTCACAACGAGCAGTACTTC. Residues: CASSPPGQDGPHNEQYF.

In this sample, this clonotype turned up many times. The chain uses TRBV4-1 and TRBJ1-1; D is unresolved. CDR3 length: 14 residues. Trimming left V 4 bases short and J 1 base short, with 10 bases between. Germline V lookup: CDR1 MGHRA, CDR2 YSYEKL. The CDR3 loop reads CASSPHKGNTEAFF. The DNA of the CDR3 is TGCGCCAGCAGCCCCCACAAAGGGAACACTGAAGCTTTCTTT.

The rearrangement uses TRBV11-2 and TRBJ2-3, with D possibly TRBD2 on 7 matching bases. The CDR3 has 16 residues. CDR1 is SGHAT and CDR2 is FQNNGV in the germline V gene. Trimming took 8 bases from V and 3 from J, leaving 21 bases between them. The CDR3 coding sequence is TGTGCCAGCGGGCGGGGCGGGGGCTCATTGACAGATACGCAGTATTTT. This codes for CASGRGGGSLTDTQYF.